The clone carrying this TCR beta chain has just one count. The table came from immunoSEQ multiplex PCR; TCRdb's copy has only in-frame clones and leaves some out. The sample carries more than 100,000 clones, roughly 87% recorded once. This entry belongs to a study of blood T cell repertoires in COVID-19. V gave up 0 bases and J gave up 5 bases, with 8 bases separating them. The CDR3 is 13 residues long. Germline assignment: CDR1 SGDLS and CDR2 YYNGEE. This clonotype originated in a man in his forties or fifties in a cohort sampled during active COVID-19. This sequence joins TRBV9 and TRBJ2-5; the D gene is possibly TRBD2 (6 bases). The source material was peripheral blood. The DNA for the CDR3 is TGTGCCAGCAGCGTAGACCTAGCGGAGACCCAGTACTTC. It codes for CASSVDLAETQYF.